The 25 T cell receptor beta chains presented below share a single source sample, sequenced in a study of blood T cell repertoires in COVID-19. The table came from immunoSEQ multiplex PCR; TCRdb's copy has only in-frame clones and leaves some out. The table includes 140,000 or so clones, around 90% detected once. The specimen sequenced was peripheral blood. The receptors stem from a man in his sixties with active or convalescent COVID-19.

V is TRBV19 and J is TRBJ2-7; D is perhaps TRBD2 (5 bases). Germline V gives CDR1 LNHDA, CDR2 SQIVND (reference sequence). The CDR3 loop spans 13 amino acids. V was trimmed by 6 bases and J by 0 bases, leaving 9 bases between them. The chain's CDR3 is CASRSGSSYEQYF. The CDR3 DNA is TGTGCCAGTAGAAGCGGAAGCTCCTACGAGCAGTACTTC.

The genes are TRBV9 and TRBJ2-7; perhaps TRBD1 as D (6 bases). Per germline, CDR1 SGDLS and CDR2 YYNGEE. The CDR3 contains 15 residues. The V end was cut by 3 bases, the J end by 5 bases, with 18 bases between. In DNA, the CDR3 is TGTGCCAGCAGCGGAGGGCCCCCATGGGGGCACGAGCAGTACTTC. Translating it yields CASSGGPPWGHEQYF.

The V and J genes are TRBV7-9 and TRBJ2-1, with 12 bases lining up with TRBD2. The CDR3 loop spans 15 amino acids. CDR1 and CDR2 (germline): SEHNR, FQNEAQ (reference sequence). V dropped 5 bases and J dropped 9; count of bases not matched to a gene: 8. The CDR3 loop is CASSPWTSGAGEQFF. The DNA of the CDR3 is TGTGCCAGCAGCCCCTGGACTAGCGGGGCTGGTGAGCAGTTCTTC.

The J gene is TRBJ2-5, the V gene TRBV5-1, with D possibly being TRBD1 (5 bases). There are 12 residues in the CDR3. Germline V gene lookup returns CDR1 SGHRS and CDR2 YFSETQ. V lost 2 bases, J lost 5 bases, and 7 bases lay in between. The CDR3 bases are TGCGCCAGCAGCTTAGGGGTTGAGACCCAGTACTTC. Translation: CASSLGVETQYF.

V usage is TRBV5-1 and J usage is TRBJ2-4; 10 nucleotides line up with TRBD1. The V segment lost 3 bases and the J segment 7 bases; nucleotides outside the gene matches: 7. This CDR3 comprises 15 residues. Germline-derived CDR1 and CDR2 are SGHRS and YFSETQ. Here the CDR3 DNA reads TGCGCCAGCAGCTGGGGGCGGGGACAGGGGAACATTCAGTACTTC. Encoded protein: CASSWGRGQGNIQYF.

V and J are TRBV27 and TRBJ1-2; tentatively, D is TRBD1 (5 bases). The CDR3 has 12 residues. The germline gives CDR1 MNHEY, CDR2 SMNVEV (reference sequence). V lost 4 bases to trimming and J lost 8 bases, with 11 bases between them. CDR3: CASSSGGRGYTF. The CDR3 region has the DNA TGTGCCAGCAGTTCGGGGGGGAGAGGCTACACCTTC.

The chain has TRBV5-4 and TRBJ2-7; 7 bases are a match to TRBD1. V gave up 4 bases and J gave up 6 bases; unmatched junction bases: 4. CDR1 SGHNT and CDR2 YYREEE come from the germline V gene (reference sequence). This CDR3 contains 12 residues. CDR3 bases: TGTGCCAGCAGCCCAGGGACAGCCGAGCAGTACTTC. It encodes CASSPGTAEQYF.

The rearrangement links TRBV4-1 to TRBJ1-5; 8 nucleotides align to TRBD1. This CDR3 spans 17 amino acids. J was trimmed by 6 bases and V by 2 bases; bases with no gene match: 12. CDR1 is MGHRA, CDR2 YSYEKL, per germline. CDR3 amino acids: CASSQPIRGRFGQPQHF. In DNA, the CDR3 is TGCGCCAGCAGCCAACCTATCAGGGGGCGGTTTGGTCAGCCCCAGCATTTT.

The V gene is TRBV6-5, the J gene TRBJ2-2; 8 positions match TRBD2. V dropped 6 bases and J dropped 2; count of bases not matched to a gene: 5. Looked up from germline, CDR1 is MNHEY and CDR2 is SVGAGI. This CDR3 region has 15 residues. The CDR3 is CASRRTSPNTGELFF. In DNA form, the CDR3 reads TGTGCCAGCAGAAGGACTAGCCCTAACACCGGGGAGCTGTTTTTT.

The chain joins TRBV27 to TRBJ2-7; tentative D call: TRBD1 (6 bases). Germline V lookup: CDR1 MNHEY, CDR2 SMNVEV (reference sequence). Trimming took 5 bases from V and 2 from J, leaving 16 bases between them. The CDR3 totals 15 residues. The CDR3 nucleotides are TGTGCCAGCAGTCTCACCGGGACAAATACCTACGAGCAGTACTTC. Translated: CASSLTGTNTYEQYF.

The CDR3 region has the DNA TGCGCCAGCAGCTTGGAACAGGGTCGGGGCGAGCAGTACTTC. This encodes CASSLEQGRGEQYF. V usage is TRBV5-1 and J usage is TRBJ2-7, with a tentative D call TRBD1 (6 bases). With 0 bases removed from V and 6 bases from J, the gap between germline ends came to 13 bases. This CDR3 has 14 amino acids. CDR1 is SGHRS, CDR2 YFSETQ, per germline.

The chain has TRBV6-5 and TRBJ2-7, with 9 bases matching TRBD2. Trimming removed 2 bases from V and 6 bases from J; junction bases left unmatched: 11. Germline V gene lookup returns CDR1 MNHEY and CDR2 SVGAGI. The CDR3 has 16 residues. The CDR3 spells CASSYGITSGSGEQYF. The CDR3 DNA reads TGTGCCAGCAGTTACGGTATAACTAGCGGGTCGGGCGAGCAGTACTTC.

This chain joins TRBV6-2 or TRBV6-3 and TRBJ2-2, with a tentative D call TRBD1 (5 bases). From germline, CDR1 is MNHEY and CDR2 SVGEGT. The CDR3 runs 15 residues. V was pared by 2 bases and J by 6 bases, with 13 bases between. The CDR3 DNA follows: TGTGCCAGCAGTTACCCGATCAGGGCCTCCGGGGAGCTGTTTTTT. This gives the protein CASSYPIRASGELFF.

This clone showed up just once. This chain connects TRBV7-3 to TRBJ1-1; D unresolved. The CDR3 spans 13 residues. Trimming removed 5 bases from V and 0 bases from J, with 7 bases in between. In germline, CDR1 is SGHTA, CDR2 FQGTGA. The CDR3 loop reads CASSADLNTEAFF. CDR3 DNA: TGTGCCAGCAGCGCAGATTTGAACACTGAAGCTTTCTTT.

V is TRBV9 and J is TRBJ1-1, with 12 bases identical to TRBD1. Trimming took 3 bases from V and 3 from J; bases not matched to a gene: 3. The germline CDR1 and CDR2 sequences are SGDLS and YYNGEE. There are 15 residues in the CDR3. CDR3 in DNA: TGTGCCAGCAGCGGGGGACAGGGGGCGTACACTGAAGCTTTCTTT. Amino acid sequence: CASSGGQGAYTEAFF.

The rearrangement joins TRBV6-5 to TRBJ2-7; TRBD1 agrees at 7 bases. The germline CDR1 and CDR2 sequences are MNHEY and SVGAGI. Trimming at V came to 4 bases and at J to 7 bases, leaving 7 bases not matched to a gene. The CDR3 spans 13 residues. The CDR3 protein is CASSFMTGREQYF. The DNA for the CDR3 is TGTGCCAGCAGTTTCATGACAGGGAGAGAGCAGTACTTC.

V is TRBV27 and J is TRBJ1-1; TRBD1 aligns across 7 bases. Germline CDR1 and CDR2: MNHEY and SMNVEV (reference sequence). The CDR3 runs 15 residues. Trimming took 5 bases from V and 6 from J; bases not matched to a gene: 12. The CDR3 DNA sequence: TGTGCCAGCAGTGCCGTACAGGGGAATGCGCCTGAAGCTTTCTTT. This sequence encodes CASSAVQGNAPEAFF.

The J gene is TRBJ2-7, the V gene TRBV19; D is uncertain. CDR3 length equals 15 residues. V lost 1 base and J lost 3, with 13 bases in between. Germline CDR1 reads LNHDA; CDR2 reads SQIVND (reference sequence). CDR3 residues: CASSIAHLNSYEQYF. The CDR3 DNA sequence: TGTGCCAGTAGTATAGCCCATTTAAACAGCTACGAGCAGTACTTC. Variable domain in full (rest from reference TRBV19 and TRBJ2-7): DGGITQSPKYLFRKEGQNVTLSCEQNLNHDAMYWYRQDPGQGLRLIYYSQIVNDFQKGDIAEGYSVSREKKESFPLTVTSAQKNPTAFYLCASSIAHLNSYEQYFGPGTRLTVT.

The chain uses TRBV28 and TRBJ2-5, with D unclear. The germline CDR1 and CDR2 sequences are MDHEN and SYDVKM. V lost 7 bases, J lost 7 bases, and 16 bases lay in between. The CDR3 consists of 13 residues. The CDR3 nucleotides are TGTGCCAGCACCCCGGTGCGTTTCGGGACCCAGTACTTC. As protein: CASTPVRFGTQYF.

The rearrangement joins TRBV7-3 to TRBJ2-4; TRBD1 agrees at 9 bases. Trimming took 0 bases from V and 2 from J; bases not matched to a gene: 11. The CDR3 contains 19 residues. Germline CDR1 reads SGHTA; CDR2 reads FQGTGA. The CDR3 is CASSLTGSTGGATKNIQYF. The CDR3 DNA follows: TGTGCCAGCAGCTTAACGGGTAGCACAGGGGGCGCGACCAAAAACATTCAGTACTTC. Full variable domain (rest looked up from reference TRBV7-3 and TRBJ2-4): GAGVSQTPSNKVTEKGKYVELRCDPISGHTALYWYRQSLGQGPEFLIYFQGTGAADDSGLPNDRFFAVRPEGSVSTLKIQRTERGDSAVYLCASSLTGSTGGATKNIQYFGAGTRLSVL.

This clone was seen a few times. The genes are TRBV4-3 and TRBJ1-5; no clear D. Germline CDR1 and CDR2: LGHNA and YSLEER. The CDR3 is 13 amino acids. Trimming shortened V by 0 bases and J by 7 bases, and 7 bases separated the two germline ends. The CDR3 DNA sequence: TGCGCCAGCAGCCAAGATAGGAGACAGCCCCAGCATTTT. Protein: CASSQDRRQPQHF.

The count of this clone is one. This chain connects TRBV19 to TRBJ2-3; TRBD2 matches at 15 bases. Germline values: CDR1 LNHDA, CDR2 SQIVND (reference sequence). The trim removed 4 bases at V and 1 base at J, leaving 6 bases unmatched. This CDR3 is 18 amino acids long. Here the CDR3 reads CASSRTSGRGLGTDTQYF. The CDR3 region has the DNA TGTGCCAGTAGTAGGACTAGCGGGAGGGGGCTCGGCACAGATACGCAGTATTTT.

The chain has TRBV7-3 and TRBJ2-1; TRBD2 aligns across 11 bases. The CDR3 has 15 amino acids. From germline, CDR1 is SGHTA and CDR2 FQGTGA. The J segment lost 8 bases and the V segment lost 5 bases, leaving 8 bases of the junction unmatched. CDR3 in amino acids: CASSRLLAGADEQFF. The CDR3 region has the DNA TGTGCCAGCAGCAGATTACTAGCGGGAGCGGATGAGCAGTTCTTC.

The CDR3 loop reads CASSPWDRSNSPLHF. As DNA, the CDR3 is TGTGCCAGCAGTCCGTGGGACAGGTCAAATTCACCCCTCCACTTT. This chain uses TRBV6-5 with TRBJ1-6; 8 bases align to TRBD1. The CDR3 totals 15 residues. V shed 5 bases, J shed 7 bases, and the junction held 7 bases outside the gene matches. Germline CDR1 and CDR2: MNHEY and SVGAGI.

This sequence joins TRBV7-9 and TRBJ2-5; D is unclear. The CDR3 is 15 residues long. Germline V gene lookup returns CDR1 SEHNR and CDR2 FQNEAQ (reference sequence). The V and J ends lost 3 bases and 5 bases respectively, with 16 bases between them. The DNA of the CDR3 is TGTGCCAGCAGCTTTTCGATTGCGGCCGGGGAGACCCAGTACTTC. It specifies CASSFSIAAGETQYF.